The clone carrying this TCR beta chain was seen many times. Its antigen is currently unknown. Through Arm-PCR of CDR3 regions and iRepertoire HTBI primers, TCR beta libraries were built. One entry per CDR3 protein, called by TCRdb with MiXCR from the multiplex PCR reads. The sample records around 250,000 distinct CDR3 sequences, 20% to 25% being singletons. The sample belongs to a study of regulatory T cells in long-lasting Graves disease. Study-wide findings and caveats: TRBV28, TRBJ1-2 and TRBJ2-5 emerged as the favored segments in persistent disease.

Time point noted: newly diagnosed GD, antithyroid drugs for less than 3 months. After RNA was extracted from PBMCs, the TCR library was made from it. The CDR3 extends over 13 amino acids. V shed 3 bases and J shed 2 bases, with 7 bases lying between them. The germline CDR1 and CDR2 sequences are SGHAT and FQNNGV. The TCR sequence derives from a female donor with Graves disease. Specimen: peripheral blood mononuclear cells (PBMCs), collected at new diagnosis, from a patient treated with antithyroid drugs. This chain links TRBV11-2 with TRBJ2-5; no firm D call. CDR3 sequence reads: CASSLSRQETQYF. For the CDR3, the DNA is TGTGCCAGCAGCTTGTCCAGACAAGAGACCCAGTACTTC. The full variable domain, completed using reference TRBV11-2 and TRBJ2-5, is EAGVAQSPRYKIIEKRQSVAFWCNPISGHATLYWYQQILGQGPKLLIQFQNNGVVDDSQLPKDRFSAERLKGVDSTLKIQPAKLEDSAVYLCASSLSRQETQYFGPGTRLLVL.